The rows below give T cell receptor beta chains drawn from one sample of a study of T cell therapy after organ transplantation. These receptors have no known antigen. Measured with immunoSEQ multiplex PCR; TCRdb has only the in-frame clones, and not every one. The sample records roughly 48,000 clones, approximately 94% being singletons. The input for sequencing was CD8+ T cells from blood, taken before autologous CMV-specific T cell therapy. The receptors were gathered from a human patient who had received a solid organ transplant and had CMV disease. Both conserved end residues are part of each CDR3.

j_gene	v_gene	len	CDR3aa
TRBJ2-6	TRBV13	17	CASSLGTGVSGANVLTF
TRBJ1-5	TRBV7-9	17	CASSGNWTGTSNQPQHF
TRBJ2-1	TRBV2	11	CASKGWNEQFF
TRBJ2-3	TRBV6-4	13	CASSEAPTDTQYF
TRBJ2-1	TRBV6-5	12	CASSYGGTEQFF
TRBJ1-2	TRBV30	15	CAWMDRGPEDYGYTF
TRBJ1-6	TRBV9	12	CASSPQNSPLHF
TRBJ1-6	TRBV4-3	16	CASSQRQGVPNSPLHF
TRBJ1-1	TRBV5-1	16	CASSLGRTGANTEAFF
TRBJ1-2	TRBV7-3	14	CASSLTGTGEGYTF
TRBJ2-3	TRBV11-2	12	CASSLESDTQYF
TRBJ2-7	TRBV6-6	15	CASSYQTGGPYEQYF
TRBJ1-5	TRBV7-6	15	CASSLGVGSNQPQHF
TRBJ2-7	TRBV13	13	CASSLGPSYEQYF
TRBJ1-4	TRBV5-6	16	CASSLSSSLGYEKLFF
TRBJ2-7	TRBV5-6	13	CASSLGYSYEQYF
TRBJ1-1	TRBV4-1	16	CASSVWDRGMNTEAFF
TRBJ2-5	TRBV9	14	CASTPDRGRETQYF
TRBJ2-7	TRBV10-2	13	CASSDGGSSEQYF
TRBJ2-7	TRBV4-2	16	CASSQDLGTGGWEQYF
TRBJ2-7	TRBV11-2	14	CASSLEVRLYEQYF
TRBJ1-1	TRBV7-9	13	CASRGQGSTEAFF
TRBJ1-1	TRBV19	16	CASSIPRGAKNTEAFF
TRBJ2-3	TRBV5-1	13	CASSLDGTDTQYF
TRBJ2-3	TRBV10-2	14	CASSERQGTDTQYF
TRBJ1-2	TRBV29-1	13	CSVFGGQGNGYTF
TRBJ2-7	TRBV19	11	CATLSGYEQYF
TRBJ2-1	TRBV27	12	CASRLADNEQFF
TRBJ1-1	TRBV19	15	CASSTRQGGWTEAFF
TRBJ2-6	TRBV13	15	CASSLDNSGANVLTF
TRBJ2-7	TRBV19	14	CASSNGQSSYEQYF
TRBJ1-2	TRBV6-5	13	CASTEYRTGGYTF
TRBJ2-1	TRBV27	14	CASSFSGSGDEQFF
TRBJ2-7	TRBV5-5	14	CASSFGTVNYEQYF
TRBJ1-1	TRBV10-3	14	CAAGDDNSYTEAFF
TRBJ1-1	TRBV4-1	16	CASSPRAQAKNTEAFF
TRBJ1-3	TRBV10-2	19	CASSRTGDSLRYSGNTIYF
TRBJ2-1	TRBV10-1	18	CASSESRTGQLSYNEQFF
TRBJ1-1	TRBV6-1	12	CASLQGTTEAFF
TRBJ1-1	TRBV19	15	CASSTTPGGLTEAFF
.	TRBV7-2	14	CASSLVVTSDEQYF
TRBJ2-1	TRBV9	16	CASSVEDRGFYNEQFF
TRBJ2-5	TRBV29-1	14	CSVEGAGTLKTQYF
TRBJ2-7	TRBV6-5	13	CASSWSRGVEQYF
TRBJ2-1	TRBV7-8	17	CASSPEGGGLAGNEQFF
TRBJ1-4	TRBV25-1	16	CASIWPGRRGGEKLFF
TRBJ2-7	TRBV4-1	14	CASRLGQGSYEQYF
TRBJ1-6	TRBV5-6	17	CASSPTGEGSYNSPLHF